Below are 26 T cell receptor beta chains sequenced from a single sample in a study of long-term antiretroviral therapy in people with HIV. Researchers report immunoSEQ v3.0 was run at survey level. The table came from immunoSEQ multiplex PCR; TCRdb's copy has only in-frame clones and leaves some out. The data hold 25,000 to 30,000 clones, with over 75% observed a single time. The specimen was unsorted PBMCs, collected 1.5 years before starting antiretroviral therapy. These receptors were taken from a man aged 18 to 30 with HIV.

Regarding this clone: The junction differs from germline at one of its ends, possibly a read error. The chain uses TRBV7-7 and TRBJ2-1; the match to TRBD2 covers 8 bases. Germline CDR1 reads SSHAT; CDR2 reads FNYEAQ (reference sequence). There are 18 residues in the CDR3. As DNA, the CDR3 is TGTGCTAGCAGCTTAGGAAGGACGAGAGGACTAGCCCACAATGAGCAGTTCTTC. Its translation: CASSLGRTRGLAHNEQFF.

CDR3 DNA sequence: TGTGCCAGCAGCTTAGCGGTATCGATCCCCAATGAGCAGTTCTTC. It codes for CASSLAVSIPNEQFF. The chain couples TRBV7-9 to TRBJ2-1; D is unresolved. V lost 0 bases and J lost 6, with 12 bases in between. The germline gives CDR1 SEHNR, CDR2 FQNEAQ (reference sequence). This CDR3 has 15 residues.

The gene calls are TRBV12-2 and TRBJ1-5. TRBV12-2 constitutes a pseudogene. The CDR3 spans 17 residues. The CDR3 nucleotides read TGTGCAAGTCGCTTAGTTCTCAGAAAGAGTAGCAATCAGCCCCAGCATTTT. This sequence encodes CASRLVLRKSSNQPQHF.

This chain uses TRBV7-9 with TRBJ2-1, with unresolved D. With 5 bases removed from V and 9 bases from J, the gap between germline ends came to 11 bases. Germline V gene sequence: CDR1 SEHNR, CDR2 FQNEAQ (reference sequence). The CDR3 contains 12 residues. The CDR3 is CASSPHWGEQFF. The DNA of the CDR3 is TGTGCCAGCAGCCCTCATTGGGGTGAGCAGTTCTTC.

V gene TRBV7-6 combines with J gene TRBJ1-5; TRBD1 might be the D (5 bases). Germline V gene data show CDR1 as SGHVS and CDR2 as FNYEAQ. V was cut by 5 bases and J by 7 bases, with 21 bases left in between. The length of the CDR3 is 16 residues. The chain's CDR3 is CASSSGVGRADQPQHF. The CDR3 nucleotides read TGTGCCAGCAGCAGCGGTGTGGGCAGGGCGGACCAGCCCCAGCATTTT.

The chain employs TRBV7-2 and TRBJ2-1, with D possibly TRBD1 on 6 matching bases. The CDR3 totals 15 residues. V was trimmed by 5 bases and J by 8 bases, leaving 19 bases between them. In germline, CDR1 is SGHTA, CDR2 FQGNSA. The CDR3 bases are TGTGCCAGCAGCCCAGGGGAGACGGGACCCCATGAGCAGTTCTTC. Translation gives CASSPGETGPHEQFF.

The chain links TRBV7-9 to TRBJ2-1, with 8 positions matching TRBD2. The CDR3 length is 19 residues. Germline lookup yields CDR1 SEHNR and CDR2 FQNEAQ (reference sequence). Trimming cost V 5 bases and J 0 bases; bases outside gene matches: 15. The chain's CDR3 is CASSPPVTEAGDSYNEQFF. CDR3 nucleotides: TGTGCCAGCAGCCCACCGGTTACGGAAGCGGGGGACTCCTACAATGAGCAGTTCTTC.

The chain is built from TRBV27 and TRBJ2-7, with D unclear. Germline lookup yields CDR1 MNHEY and CDR2 SMNVEV (reference sequence). The V end lost 5 bases, the J end lost 0 bases, and 5 bases lay between the germline ends. The CDR3 consists of 12 residues. The CDR3 nucleotides are TGTGCCAGCAGTCAGAGCTCCTACGAGCAGTACTTC. It is translated as CASSQSSYEQYF.

This rearrangement joins TRBV29-1 to TRBJ2-4; 7 nucleotides align to TRBD1. The CDR3 has 14 amino acids. Unmatched junction bases numbered 6, after V lost 7 bases and J lost 0 bases. CDR1 SQVTM and CDR2 ANQGSEA come from the germline V gene. The DNA for the CDR3 is TGCAGCGGCTGGACAGGATCAGCCAAAAACATTCAGTACTTC. Translating it yields CSGWTGSAKNIQYF.

The chain combines TRBV5-1 with TRBJ2-7; unclear D gene. From germline, CDR1 is SGHRS and CDR2 YFSETQ. There are 12 residues in the CDR3. The ends were cut back, 1 base at V and 4 bases at J, with 6 bases in the middle. Here the CDR3 reads CASSLPGYEQYF. DNA of the CDR3: TGCGCCAGCAGCTTGCCCGGGTACGAGCAGTACTTC.

This chain uses TRBV9 with TRBJ1-1; D possibly corresponds to TRBD1 (6 bases). CDR1 SGDLS and CDR2 YYNGEE come from the germline V gene. The V gene lost 4 bases and the J gene lost 1 base, with 14 bases spanning the gap. The CDR3 covers 15 residues. This chain's CDR3 is CASSLGGPWNTEAFF. DNA of the CDR3: TGTGCCAGCAGCCTAGGGGGACCCTGGAACACTGAAGCTTTCTTT.

The chain is built from TRBV10-3 and TRBJ1-2; D possibly corresponds to TRBD1 (5 bases). V lost 2 bases, J lost 7 bases, and 11 bases lay in between. Germline loops: CDR1 ENHRY, CDR2 SYGVKD. This CDR3 region has 13 residues. The DNA for the CDR3 is TGTGCCATCAGTGAGGAGGCAGGGTTTGGCTACACCTTC. It yields the protein CAISEEAGFGYTF.

The chain couples TRBV27 to TRBJ1-1, with D tentatively TRBD1 (5 bases). Germline lookup yields CDR1 MNHEY and CDR2 SMNVEV (reference sequence). This CDR3 region has 14 residues. V was cut by 2 bases and J by 4 bases, with 11 bases left in between. The DNA for the CDR3 is TGTGCCAGCAGTTTAACGGCCGGGGGCACTGAAGCTTTCTTT. Its protein is CASSLTAGGTEAFF.

The V and J genes are TRBV5-1 and TRBJ2-3, with 8 bases fitting TRBD1. This CDR3 has 14 residues. V trimming: 7 bases; J trimming: 4 bases; junction bases outside the gene matches: 8. CDR1 and CDR2 from the germline V gene are SGHRS and YFSETQ. The CDR3 loop is CASRGQGIADTQYF. In DNA, the CDR3 is TGCGCCAGCCGAGGACAGGGCATAGCAGATACGCAGTATTTT.

The V and J genes are TRBV5-1 and TRBJ2-3; 9 bases fit TRBD1. Unmatched junction bases numbered 8, after V lost 4 bases and J lost 2 bases. Germline V gives CDR1 SGHRS, CDR2 YFSETQ. The CDR3 covers 16 residues. The CDR3 here is CASSTDRGSLTDTQYF. The CDR3 DNA sequence: TGCGCCAGCAGCACCGACAGGGGGTCTCTCACAGATACGCAGTATTTT.

The chain links TRBV7-9 to TRBJ2-6; the D gene could be TRBD1 or TRBD2 (6 bases each). V lost 5 bases and J 3 bases, leaving 11 bases between the germline ends. There are 15 residues in the CDR3. Germline V gene sequence: CDR1 SEHNR, CDR2 FQNEAQ (reference sequence). The CDR3 nucleotides read TGTGCCAGCAGCCGAGGGGGGTTTGGGGCCAACGTCCTGACTTTC. The encoded protein is CASSRGGFGANVLTF.

This chain connects TRBV7-9 to TRBJ1-1; 8 bases map to TRBD1. This CDR3 has 17 amino acids. Germline V CDR1 and CDR2: SEHNR, FQNEAQ (reference sequence). V lost 4 bases and J lost 5; bases outside the gene matches: 15. CDR3 sequence reads: CASSYGQGRTLRTEAFF. For the CDR3, the DNA is TGTGCCAGCAGCTACGGACAGGGTCGGACCCTGCGGACTGAAGCTTTCTTT.

The chain recombines TRBV15 with TRBJ2-1; D unresolved. The CDR3 length is 15 residues. Germline CDR1 LNHNV, CDR2 YYDKDF (reference sequence). V was pared by 0 bases and J by 6 bases, with 12 bases between. The CDR3 bases are TGTGCCACCAGCAGAGATCCCACCCGCAGCAATGAGCAGTTCTTC. It encodes CATSRDPTRSNEQFF. The variable domain in full, with the rest retrieved from reference TRBV15 and TRBJ2-1, is DAMVIQNPRYQVTQFGKPVTLSCSQTLNHNVMYWYQQKSSQAPKLLFHYYDKDFNNEADTPDNFQSRRPNTSFCFLDIRSPGLGDTAMYLCATSRDPTRSNEQFFGPGTRLTVL.

The rearrangement uses TRBV27 and TRBJ1-5, with 10 bases matching TRBD1. V shed 3 bases, J shed 7 bases, and the junction held 9 bases outside the gene matches. The CDR3 loop spans 16 amino acids. From germline, CDR1 is MNHEY and CDR2 SMNVEV (reference sequence). The CDR3 reads CASSLTGGLLGQPQHF. The CDR3 region has the DNA TGTGCCAGCAGTTTGACAGGGGGCCTTCTGGGGCAGCCCCAGCATTTT.

This chain uses TRBV4-2 with TRBJ2-2; unclear D gene. Per germline, CDR1 LGHNA and CDR2 YNFKEQ. Deletions cut 0 bases from V and 2 bases from J, with 1 base between. CDR3 size: 13 residues. Here the CDR3 reads CASSQDNTGELFF. Written as DNA, the CDR3 is TGTGCCAGCAGCCAAGATAACACCGGGGAGCTGTTTTTT.

The J gene is TRBJ2-7, the V gene TRBV11-2, with 7 positions matching TRBD2. The CDR3 contains 11 residues. Germline V gene sequence: CDR1 SGHAT, CDR2 FQNNGV. V was clipped by 5 bases and J by 5 bases; unmatched bases: 0. The CDR3 is CASSREDEQYF. CDR3 bases: TGTGCCAGCAGCCGGGAGGACGAGCAGTACTTC.

In this sample, this clone turned up a few times. This chain uses TRBV5-1 with TRBJ1-5; D perhaps matches TRBD1 (6 bases). CDR1 SGHRS and CDR2 YFSETQ come from the germline V gene. This CDR3 has 14 amino acids. The V and J ends lost 4 bases and 4 bases respectively, with 12 bases between them. In DNA, the CDR3 is TGCGCCAGCAGCGCGGGGACACCAAATCAGCCCCAGCATTTT. Translation gives CASSAGTPNQPQHF.

This clone was seen a single time. The chain links TRBV7-3 to TRBJ2-1; TRBD1 agrees at 9 bases. Per the germline V gene, CDR1 is SGHTA and CDR2 is FQGTGA. This CDR3 is built from 18 residues. Trimming removed 3 bases from V and 4 bases from J; junction bases left unmatched: 13. CDR3 in amino acids: CASSLPPYWGTGYNEQFF. The CDR3 region has the DNA TGTGCCAGCAGCTTGCCGCCATATTGGGGGACAGGGTACAATGAGCAGTTCTTC.

This clone was seen only once. The chain couples TRBV19 to TRBJ1-2; the D gene is possibly TRBD1 (5 bases). The CDR3 is 16 residues long. V shed 9 bases and J shed 2 bases, with 22 bases lying between them. Per germline, CDR1 LNHDA and CDR2 SQIVND (reference sequence). In DNA, the CDR3 is TGTGCCAGCTCCCTGACAGCCGGGACGGGAAACTATGGCTACACCTTC. It is translated as CASSLTAGTGNYGYTF.

The chain uses TRBV10-1 and TRBJ2-7, with D possibly being TRBD2 (5 bases). Germline loops: CDR1 WNHNN, CDR2 SYGVQD (reference sequence). This CDR3 spans 14 amino acids. Trimming removed 2 bases from V and 6 bases from J, with 14 bases in between. The CDR3 reads CASSEDVEASEQYF. The CDR3 nucleotides read TGCGCCAGCAGTGAGGACGTGGAGGCGAGCGAGCAGTACTTC.

The rearrangement links TRBV5-1 to TRBJ2-5; 7 positions match TRBD1. V lost 4 bases and J lost 0; bases outside the gene matches: 6. CDR3 length: 15 residues. CDR1 and CDR2 from the germline V gene are SGHRS and YFSETQ. CDR3 in DNA: TGCGCCAGCAGCCCAGGGGACAGCGACCAAGAGACCCAGTACTTC. Its protein product is CASSPGDSDQETQYF.